The 6 T cell receptor beta chains given below trace back to one sample, sequenced in a study of cytomegalovirus exposure and HLA in healthy donors. This PCR relied on a set of 60 Vbeta primers and 13 Jbeta primers. Using immunoSEQ multiplex PCR, the repertoire was profiled, and TCRdb retains in-frame clones only, with some absent. Among 130,000 to 150,000 clones, around 79% were seen once, and the ten largest hold roughly 10%. Sequenced input: PBMCs. Source of these receptors: a woman aged 45-65 years in good health and CMV-seropositive.

The chain employs TRBV5-1 and TRBJ1-1; 9 bases agree with TRBD1. J lost 6 bases, V lost 4 bases, and 10 bases had no gene match. CDR3 length equals 15 residues. Germline V lookup: CDR1 SGHRS, CDR2 YFSETQ. CDR3 amino acids: CASSRDRVEIPEAFF. The CDR3 nucleotides are TGCGCCAGCAGCCGGGACAGGGTAGAGATCCCTGAAGCTTTCTTT.

The CDR3 nucleotides are TGTGCCAGCAGACGGGGTGATACGCAGTATTTT. Its protein is CASRRGDTQYF. The chain joins TRBV6-5 to TRBJ2-3, with D tentatively TRBD2 (5 bases). Germline loops: CDR1 MNHEY, CDR2 SVGAGI. V was trimmed by 6 bases and J by 6 bases, leaving 7 bases between them. This CDR3 contains 11 residues.

This clone occurred once. The chain combines TRBV9 with TRBJ2-5; 9 nucleotides match TRBD2. The trim removed 0 bases at V and 2 bases at J, leaving 8 bases unmatched. CDR3 length equals 17 residues. Germline V gives CDR1 SGDLS, CDR2 YYNGEE. The CDR3 sequence: CASSVGPSGATQETQYF. CDR3 coding DNA: TGTGCCAGCAGCGTAGGTCCTAGCGGGGCGACTCAAGAGACCCAGTACTTC. Full variable domain (remainder filled in from reference TRBV9 and TRBJ2-5): DSGVTQTPKHLITATGQRVTLRCSPRSGDLSVYWYQQSLDQGLQFLIQYYNGEERAKGNILERFSAQQFPDLHSELNLSSLELGDSALYFCASSVGPSGATQETQYFGPGTRLLVL.

This sequence joins TRBV7-9 and TRBJ2-3; 8 positions agree with TRBD1. The CDR3 is 15 amino acids. V was clipped by 1 base and J by 1 base; unmatched bases: 1. CDR1 SEHNR and CDR2 FQNEAQ come from the germline V gene (reference sequence). The CDR3: CASSLVGQGTDTQYF. CDR3 sequence (DNA): TGTGCCAGCAGCTTAGTGGGACAGGGCACAGATACGCAGTATTTT.

The chain carries TRBV6-4 and TRBJ2-1; 11 bases map to TRBD1. The CDR3 extends over 14 amino acids. Germline values: CDR1 MRHNA, CDR2 SNTAGT. V gave up 5 bases and J gave up 6 bases; unmatched junction bases: 3. The CDR3 region is CASSTGTGGNEQFF. For the CDR3, the DNA is TGTGCCAGCAGTACCGGGACAGGGGGCAATGAGCAGTTCTTC.

This chain uses TRBV7-2 with TRBJ2-3; no clear D gene. Germline-derived CDR1 and CDR2 are SGHTA and FQGNSA. With 5 bases removed from V and 5 bases from J, the gap between germline ends came to 20 bases. The CDR3 consists of 16 residues. In DNA form, the CDR3 reads TGTGCCAGCAGCCCCTACGGTCGGTCCGTCGTAGATACGCAGTATTTT. Amino acids: CASSPYGRSVVDTQYF.